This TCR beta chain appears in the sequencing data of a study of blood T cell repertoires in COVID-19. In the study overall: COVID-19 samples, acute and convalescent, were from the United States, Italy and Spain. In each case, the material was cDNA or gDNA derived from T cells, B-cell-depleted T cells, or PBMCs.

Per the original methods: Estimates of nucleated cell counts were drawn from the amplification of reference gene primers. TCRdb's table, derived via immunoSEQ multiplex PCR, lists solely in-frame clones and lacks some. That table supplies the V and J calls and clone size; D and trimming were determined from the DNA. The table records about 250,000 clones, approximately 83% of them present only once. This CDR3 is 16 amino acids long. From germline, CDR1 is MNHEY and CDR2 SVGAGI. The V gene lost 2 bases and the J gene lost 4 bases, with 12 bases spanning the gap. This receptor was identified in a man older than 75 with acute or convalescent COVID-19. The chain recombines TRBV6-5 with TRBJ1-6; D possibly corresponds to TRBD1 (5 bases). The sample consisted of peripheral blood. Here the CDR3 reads CASSYGGTPYNSPLHF. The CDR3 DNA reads TGTGCCAGCAGTTACGGGGGGACCCCTTATAATTCACCCCTCCACTTT.